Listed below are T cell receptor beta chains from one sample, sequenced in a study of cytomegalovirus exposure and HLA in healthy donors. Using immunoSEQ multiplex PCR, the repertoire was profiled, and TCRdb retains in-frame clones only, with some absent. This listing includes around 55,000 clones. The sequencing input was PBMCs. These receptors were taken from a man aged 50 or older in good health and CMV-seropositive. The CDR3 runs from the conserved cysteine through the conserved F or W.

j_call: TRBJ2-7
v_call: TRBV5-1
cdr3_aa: CASSLGQGPIYEQYF

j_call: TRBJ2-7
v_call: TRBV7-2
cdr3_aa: CASRPRTGGWYEQYF

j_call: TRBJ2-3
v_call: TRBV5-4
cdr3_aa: CASMGVGTGSTDTQYF

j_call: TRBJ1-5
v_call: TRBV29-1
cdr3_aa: CSAQDNTNQPQHF

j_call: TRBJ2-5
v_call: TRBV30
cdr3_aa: CAGSVEGREEETQYF

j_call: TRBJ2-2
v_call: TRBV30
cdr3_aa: CAGSVVTGGTGELFF

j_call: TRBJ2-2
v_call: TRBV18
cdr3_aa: CASSPPPGAGELFF

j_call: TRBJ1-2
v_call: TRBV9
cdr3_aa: CASSVGKTNYGYTF

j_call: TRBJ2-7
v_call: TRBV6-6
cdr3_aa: CASSYGDRGFYEQYF

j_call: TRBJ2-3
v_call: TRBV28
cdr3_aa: CASSFTWGDGTDTQYF

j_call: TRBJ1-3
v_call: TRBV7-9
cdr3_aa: CASSQDRSGNTIYF

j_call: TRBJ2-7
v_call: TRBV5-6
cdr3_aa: CASSSGLAMYF

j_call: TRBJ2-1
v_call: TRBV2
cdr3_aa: CASRDPAGASNEQFF

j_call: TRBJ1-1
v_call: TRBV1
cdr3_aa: CTSSNDRDRGLGTEAFF

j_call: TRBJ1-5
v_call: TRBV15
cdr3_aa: CATSTGTGNQPQHF

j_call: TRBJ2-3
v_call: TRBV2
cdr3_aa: CASTSGTLGDTQYF

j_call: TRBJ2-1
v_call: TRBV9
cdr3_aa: CASSVGTLTYNEQFF

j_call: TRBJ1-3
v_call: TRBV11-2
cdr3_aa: CASSTRTGIGNIIYF

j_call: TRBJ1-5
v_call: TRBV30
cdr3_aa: CAWSPQGNQPQHF

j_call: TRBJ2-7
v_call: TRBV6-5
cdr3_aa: CASRKQQGSYEQYF

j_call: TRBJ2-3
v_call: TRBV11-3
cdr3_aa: CASSSGLAGDTQYF

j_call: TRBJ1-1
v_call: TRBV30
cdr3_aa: CAWGLTVVAEAFF

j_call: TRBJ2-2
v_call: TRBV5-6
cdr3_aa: CASSLGTGPYTGELFF

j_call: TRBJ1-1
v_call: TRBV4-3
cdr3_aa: CASRDRGLNTEAFF

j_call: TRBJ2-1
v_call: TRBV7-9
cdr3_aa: CASSFGGPTQNEQFF

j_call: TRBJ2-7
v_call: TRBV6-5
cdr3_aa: CASSYSYSTSYEQYF

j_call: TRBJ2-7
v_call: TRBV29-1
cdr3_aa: CSVETDRGYEQYF

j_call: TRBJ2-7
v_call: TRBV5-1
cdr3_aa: CASSLGRAGEQYF

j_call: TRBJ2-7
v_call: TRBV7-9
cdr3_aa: CASSSWDRVNEQYF

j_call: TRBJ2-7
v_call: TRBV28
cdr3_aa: CASSFSGQGAYEQYF

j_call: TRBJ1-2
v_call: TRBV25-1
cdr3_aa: CASNPGTGYGYTF

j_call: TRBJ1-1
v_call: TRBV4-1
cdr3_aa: CASSRGQGPMNTEAFF

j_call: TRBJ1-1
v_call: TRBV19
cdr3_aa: CASTTRDTNTEAFF

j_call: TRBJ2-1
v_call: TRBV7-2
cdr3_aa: CASGDRGFNEQFF

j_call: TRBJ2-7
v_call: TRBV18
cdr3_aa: CASSPSHYEQYF

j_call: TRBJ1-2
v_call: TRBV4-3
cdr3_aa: CASSPSGTGEVYGYTF

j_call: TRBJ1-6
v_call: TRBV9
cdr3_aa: CASSFGQGGNSPLHF

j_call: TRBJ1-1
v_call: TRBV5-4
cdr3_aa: CASSPQGTGANTEAFF

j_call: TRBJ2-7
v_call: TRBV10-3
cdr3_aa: CAISPGQGRSSYEQYF

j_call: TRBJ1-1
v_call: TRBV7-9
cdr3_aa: CASSLPDRNTEAFF

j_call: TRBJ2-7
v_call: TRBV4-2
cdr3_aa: CASSQDQGASSYEQYF

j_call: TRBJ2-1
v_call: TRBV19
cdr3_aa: CASSISSGQHNEQFF

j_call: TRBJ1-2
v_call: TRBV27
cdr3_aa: CASSLEAGGGYTF

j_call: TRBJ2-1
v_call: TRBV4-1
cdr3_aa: CASSQSLAGGPYNEQFF

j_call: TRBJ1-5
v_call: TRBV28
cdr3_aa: CASSPGTGVNQPQHF

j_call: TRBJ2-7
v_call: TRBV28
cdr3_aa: CASSPSSGSAYEQYF